This T cell receptor (beta chain) was obtained from a study of Ad26.COV2.S vaccination and SARS-CoV-2 variants. Broader study findings: Reportedly, spike-specific CD8+ and CD4+ T cell responses achieved substantial breadth once vaccination had taken place. Using TCR breadth and depth analyses may have led to underestimated total T cell responses. Vaccinated individuals (as opposed to placebo recipients) had higher spike-specific TCR breadth. Comparable non-spike TCR breadth was observed in vaccine and placebo recipients.

A word on this clone: Its antigen is as yet unknown. Other nucleotide sequences in the sample specify the same CDR3.

The table came from immunoSEQ multiplex PCR; TCRdb's copy has only in-frame clones and leaves some out. There are some 180,000 clones in the sample; around 88% occur only once, and over 4.5% lies in the top ten. The ends were cut back, 0 bases at V and 0 bases at J, with 3 bases in the middle. CDR1 is SGDLS and CDR2 is YYNGEE in the germline V gene. The CDR3 is made up of 13 amino acids. The source was peripheral blood, collected after recovery from COVID-19. J is TRBJ1-2 and V is TRBV9, with no clear D. The clonotype comes from a human donor who had recovered from COVID-19. The CDR3 reads CASSVDSNYGYTF. The DNA of the CDR3 is TGTGCCAGCAGCGTAGACTCTAACTATGGCTACACCTTC.